In its sample, the clone carrying this T cell receptor (beta chain) was seen a few times. Germline loops: CDR1 LNHNV, CDR2 YYDKDF (reference sequence). Losses at the gene ends were 3 bases for V and 3 bases for J; bases not matched to a gene: 9. There are 16 residues in the CDR3. The source of the sample is a study of blood T cell repertoires in COVID-19. About the study: Donors in the United States, Italy and Spain gave samples during acute or convalescent COVID-19. PBMCs, B-cell-depleted T cells, or T cells were the source of the cDNA or gDNA that made up the material.

Cohort 3 recovered donors had two negative PCRs, clearance, or symptom resolution. TCRdb keeps only in-frame clones here, not all; method: immunoSEQ multiplex PCR. The sample has about 260,000 clones, around 89% seen once. This TCR was sampled from a woman aged 18 to 35 who had recovered from COVID-19. J is TRBJ2-3 and V is TRBV15; 7 bases agree with TRBD2. The sequenced sample consisted of PBMCs or T cells enriched from blood (not recorded which). This CDR3 is CATSSWTRPATDTQYF. CDR3 nucleotides: TGTGCCACCAGCAGTTGGACTAGACCAGCGACAGATACGCAGTATTTT.